This TCR beta chain originates from a study of blood T cell repertoires in COVID-19. About the study: The United States, Italy and Spain were the sources of the acute and convalescent COVID-19 samples. Sources were T cells, B-cell-depleted T cells, or PBMCs; the material itself was cDNA or gDNA.

Germline V gene data show CDR1 as SGHTA and CDR2 as FQGTGA. The V end was cut by 3 bases, the J end by 5 bases, with 8 bases between. The CDR3 extends over 13 amino acids. The authors' processing: Amplification of reference gene primers was used by the study to estimate nucleated cell counts. Using immunoSEQ multiplex PCR, the repertoire was profiled, and TCRdb retains in-frame clones only, with some absent. V, J and clone size are taken as reported in that table, and D and trimming were inferred from the DNA itself. In the table there are 80,000 to 95,000 clones, approximately 85% of which are singletons.

The TCR was taken from a human donor in a cohort sampled during active COVID-19. Material for sequencing was peripheral blood. The chain joins TRBV7-3 to TRBJ2-1; D gene uncertain. In nucleotides, the CDR3 is TGTGCCAGCAGCTTGGGCACCAACAATGAGCAGTTCTTC. Encoded protein: CASSLGTNNEQFF. The full variable domain, with the rest looked up from reference TRBV7-3 and TRBJ2-1, is GAGVSQTPSNKVTEKGKYVELRCDPISGHTALYWYRQSLGQGPEFLIYFQGTGAADDSGLPNDRFFAVRPEGSVSTLKIQRTERGDSAVYLCASSLGTNNEQFFGPGTRLTVL.